At least ten counts were recorded for the clone carrying this T cell receptor (beta chain). This sample is part of a study of early T cells in non-severe SARS-CoV-2 infection. The CDR3 covers 14 residues. Germline loops: CDR1 ENHRY, CDR2 SYGVKD. V was clipped by 6 bases and J by 7 bases; unmatched bases: 5. Each CDR3 protein is one row after TCRdb ran MiXCR on the 5' RACE reads. The sample lists 35,000 to 40,000 distinct CDR3 sequences, roughly 4.4% occurring once. The chain has TRBV10-3 and TRBJ2-2, with 10 bases aligning to TRBD1. This TCR derives from an adult who was a healthcare worker with PCR-confirmed SARS-CoV-2 infection or an uninfected control (not recorded which). Source material: whole blood. The CDR3 protein is CAISGTGEFGELFF. CDR3 sequence (DNA): TGTGCCATCAGCGGGACAGGGGAGTTCGGGGAGCTGTTTTTT.